This T cell receptor beta chain was sequenced in a study of blood T cell repertoires in COVID-19. Study summary: Samples of COVID-19 (acute and convalescent) were obtained from the United States, Italy and Spain. Sources were T cells, B-cell-depleted T cells, or PBMCs; the material itself was cDNA or gDNA.

From germline, CDR1 is PRHDT and CDR2 FYEKMQ (reference sequence). V was clipped by 1 base and J by 1 base, with 14 bases between them. The length of the CDR3 is 17 residues. In the authors' methods: Reference gene primer amplification gave estimated nucleated cell counts. Some clones are missing from TCRdb's copy, which holds only in-frame ones; the method was immunoSEQ multiplex PCR. V, J and clone size are taken as reported in that table, and D and trimming were inferred from the DNA itself. Counted here are about 99,000 clones, 60% to 85% occurring once; the ten biggest clones make up approximately 18%.

The sample consisted of peripheral blood. This chain joins TRBV13 and TRBJ1-3; D may be TRBD1 (6 bases). This TCR was recovered from a woman of 80 years or more with active or convalescent COVID-19. The CDR3 is CASSLAAGGLSGNTIYF. CDR3 nucleotide sequence: TGTGCCAGCAGCTTAGCGGCGGGGGGCTTATCTGGAAACACCATATATTTT.